A selection of T cell receptor beta chains follows, all from one sample in a study of cytomegalovirus exposure and HLA in healthy donors. Sequenced by immunoSEQ multiplex PCR; TCRdb stores in-frame clones only, minus some. The sample contains about 140,000 clones, roughly 80% of which appear only once. Sequencing was done on a sample of PBMCs. The receptors come from a man in his late teens or twenties in good health and CMV-seronegative. The CDR3 runs from the conserved cysteine through the conserved F or W. The D gene is left open where the match is weak. Expanded clones are given a class, and other clones once, few, many or no size at all.

CDR3 protein	CDR3 DNA	D gene	V gene	J gene	clone size
CASSSRGQGRTGGYGYTF	TGTGCCAGCAGCTCCCGTGGACAGGGCCGAACTGGGGGCTATGGCTACACCTTC	TRBD1	TRBV7-2	TRBJ1-2	NA
CASSLFTKGDYEQYF	TGTGCCAGCAGCTTATTCACCAAGGGAGACTACGAGCAGTACTTC	NA	TRBV5-4	TRBJ2-7	NA
CASSAGQGLGIAEAFF	TGTGCCAGCAGCGCGGGACAGGGTCTCGGCATCGCTGAAGCTTTCTTT	TRBD1	TRBV5-5	TRBJ1-1	NA
CSVEGLRNTEAFF	TGCAGCGTTGAAGGACTTAGGAACACTGAAGCTTTCTTT	NA	TRBV29-1	TRBJ1-1	NA
CASSSFRVDYEQYF	TGTGCCAGCAGTTCATTCAGGGTCGACTACGAGCAGTACTTC	NA	TRBV7-2	TRBJ2-7	NA
CASSFVTDTQYF	TGTGCCAGCAGCTTCGTCACAGATACGCAGTATTTT	NA	TRBV6-1	TRBJ2-3	NA
CASRVTGTGSHEQYF	TGTGCCAGCAGAGTTACCGGGACAGGGTCCCACGAGCAGTACTTC	TRBD1	TRBV2	TRBJ2-7	NA
CASSSGTGRNTEAFF	TGTGCCAGCAGCTCAGGGACAGGGCGGAACACTGAAGCTTTCTTT	TRBD1	TRBV5-4	TRBJ1-1	NA
CASSLQFSNQPQHF	TGTGCCAGTAGTTTACAGTTTAGCAATCAGCCCCAGCATTTT	NA	TRBV19	TRBJ1-5	NA
CASSPDRGNEQFF	TGTGCCAGCAGTCCCGACAGGGGAAATGAGCAGTTCTTC	TRBD1	TRBV6-5	TRBJ2-1	few
CASSILSGPSTDTQYF	TGTGCCAGTAGTATACTTAGCGGGCCTAGCACAGATACGCAGTATTTT	TRBD2	TRBV19	TRBJ2-3	NA